The T cell receptor beta chain under discussion was sequenced for a study of cytomegalovirus exposure and HLA in healthy donors. The protocol was immunoSEQ multiplex PCR, while the TCRdb copy is restricted to in-frame clones and leaves out a portion. The sample has 120,000 or so clones; roughly 90% are singletons. Germline V lookup: CDR1 LGHNA, CDR2 YNFKEQ. The length of the CDR3 is 16 residues. Trimming took off 3 bases at V and 6 bases at J, with 21 bases between the two ends. This receptor was obtained from a young woman in good health and CMV-seronegative. The sample taken for sequencing was PBMCs. The chain couples TRBV4-2 to TRBJ2-7, with a possible D match to TRBD1 (7 bases). CDR3 nucleotides: TGTGCCAGCAGCCAGGAGGGGACAGCCCTAAATTTCGAGCAGTACTTC. Translation: CASSQEGTALNFEQYF.